Shown below are 23 T cell receptor beta chains from a single sample sequenced in a study of graft-versus-host responses after intestinal transplantation. Repertoires were generated with immunoSEQ multiplex PCR, while TCRdb's copy carries only in-frame clones and drops some. This sample yields 130,000 or so clones, of which nearly 95% are seen a single time; about 0.18% belongs to the top ten. Antigens for these TCRs are unknown. This specimen consisted of unstimulated CD4+ T cells sorted from spleen or lymph node cells, obtained before intestinal transplant. These receptors were taken from a human donor who received an intestinal transplant.

This chain uses TRBV6-5 with TRBJ1-2, with 10 bases fitting TRBD1. V was clipped by 4 bases and J by 6 bases; unmatched bases: 2. Germline V gene data show CDR1 as MNHEY and CDR2 as SVGAGI. The CDR3 has 13 residues. Here the CDR3 DNA reads TGTGCCAGCAGTTCGGACAGGGGGAATGGCTACACCTTC. This gives the protein CASSSDRGNGYTF.

The DNA for the CDR3 is TGTGCCAGCAGCCGCGGAGAGACCCAGTACTTC. Protein product: CASSRGETQYF. The rearrangement joins TRBV7-9 to TRBJ2-5, with D unclear. V dropped 5 bases and J dropped 4 bases, with 5 bases sitting between them. From germline, CDR1 is SEHNR and CDR2 FQNEAQ (reference sequence). The CDR3 is made up of 11 amino acids.

The V call is TRBV6-5, the J call TRBJ2-1; possible D gene TRBD1, 5 bases. Trimming took 6 bases from V and 1 from J, leaving 13 bases between them. This CDR3 comprises 15 residues. Germline CDR1 is MNHEY and CDR2 is SVGAGI. CDR3 amino acids: CASSPSGASYNEQFF. As DNA, the CDR3 is TGTGCCAGCAGCCCCAGTGGGGCTTCCTACAATGAGCAGTTCTTC.

V usage is TRBV6-1 and J usage is TRBJ2-1; 15 bases fit TRBD2. In germline, CDR1 is MNHNS, CDR2 SASEGT. This CDR3 spans 16 amino acids. The V and J ends lost 4 bases and 7 bases, in that order; junction bases with no gene match: 5. The CDR3 bases are TGTGCCAGCAGTGCCCAGGGACTAGCGGGAGGAAATGAGCAGTTCTTC. Protein product: CASSAQGLAGGNEQFF.

The rearrangement links TRBV5-1 to TRBJ2-7, with TRBD1 identical over 8 bases. Trimming cost V 4 bases and J 2 bases; bases outside gene matches: 2. Germline V gene lookup returns CDR1 SGHRS and CDR2 YFSETQ. The CDR3 runs to 13 residues. CDR3 sequence: CASSRTGTYEQYF. The CDR3 DNA sequence: TGCGCCAGCAGCCGGACAGGGACCTACGAGCAGTACTTC.

The V gene is TRBV7-3, the J gene TRBJ2-2; D may be TRBD1 (5 bases). Germline assignment: CDR1 SGHTA and CDR2 FQGTGA. V lost 0 bases, J lost 3 bases, and 8 bases lay in between. CDR3 length: 15 residues. The CDR3 DNA follows: TGTGCCAGCAGCTTAACCCTGACAGACACCGGGGAGCTGTTTTTT. Translated: CASSLTLTDTGELFF.

The chain couples TRBV10-3 to TRBJ2-3, with a weak D call TRBD2 (5 bases). Germline loops: CDR1 ENHRY, CDR2 SYGVKD. Trimming pared 4 bases from V and 1 base from J, leaving 9 bases between. The CDR3 runs 14 residues. DNA of the CDR3: TGTGCCATCAGTGGGAACGGGGGCACAGATACGCAGTATTTT. Amino acids: CAISGNGGTDTQYF.

This chain uses TRBV7-3 with TRBJ2-1, with a tentative D call TRBD2 (6 bases). Germline CDR1 is SGHTA and CDR2 is FQGTGA. The CDR3 loop spans 17 amino acids. V was shortened by 0 bases and J by 4 bases, with 16 bases between the two germline ends. The CDR3 nucleotides read TGTGCCAGCAGCTTAACTAATCGACTAGGTAAATACAATGAGCAGTTCTTC. It encodes CASSLTNRLGKYNEQFF.

This clone was detected once. This chain links TRBV6-1 with TRBJ2-1; the D call may be TRBD1 or TRBD2 (5 bases each). CDR3 length equals 13 residues. Between the trimmed V and J ends, which lost 4 bases and 5 bases, there was a span of 9 bases. Germline V gives CDR1 MNHNS, CDR2 SASEGT. The CDR3 here is CASSGGPNNEQFF. The DNA for the CDR3 is TGTGCCAGCAGTGGGGGACCTAACAATGAGCAGTTCTTC.

The chain recombines TRBV18 with TRBJ1-4, with 8 bases fitting TRBD1. Germline loops: CDR1 KGHSH, CDR2 LQKENI. CDR3 length equals 17 residues. The ends lost 1 base at V and 4 bases at J; junction bases unmatched: 8. The CDR3: CASSPQQGGFDNEKLFF. DNA of the CDR3: TGTGCCAGCTCACCACAACAGGGGGGCTTCGATAATGAAAAACTGTTTTTT.

Note on this clone: Other nucleotide sequences from this sample produce the same CDR3. V gene TRBV9 combines with J gene TRBJ2-2; D ambiguous. The V gene lost 0 bases and the J gene lost 2 bases, with 8 bases spanning the gap. The CDR3 is made up of 15 amino acids. The germline gives CDR1 SGDLS, CDR2 YYNGEE. CDR3 nucleotide sequence: TGTGCCAGCAGCGTAGGGCAGATTAACACCGGGGAGCTGTTTTTT. Translation gives CASSVGQINTGELFF.

The V call is TRBV27, the J call TRBJ2-2; the D is unclear. The germline V gene has CDR1 MNHEY and CDR2 SMNVEV (reference sequence). Deletions cut 5 bases from V and 1 base from J, with 17 bases between. The CDR3 has 17 amino acids. In DNA form, the CDR3 reads TGTGCCAGCAGTAACCGCGTAAGAGTTTTGAACACCGGGGAGCTGTTTTTT. This gives the protein CASSNRVRVLNTGELFF.

The chain uses TRBV9 and TRBJ2-1; D remains unclear. The V end was cut by 2 bases, the J end by 1 base, with 10 bases between. Germline V gives CDR1 SGDLS, CDR2 YYNGEE. CDR3 length equals 15 residues. The DNA of the CDR3 is TGTGCCAGCAGCGTGAATAGTGGGTCCTACAATGAGCAGTTCTTC. Translation: CASSVNSGSYNEQFF.

The chain couples TRBV28 to TRBJ1-5; TRBD1 might be the D (5 bases). The CDR3 is 15 amino acids. Germline lookup yields CDR1 MDHEN and CDR2 SYDVKM. V dropped 5 bases and J dropped 2 bases, with 13 bases sitting between them. The CDR3 protein is CASSRQGAGNQPQHF. In DNA, the CDR3 is TGTGCCAGCAGTCGGCAGGGAGCGGGCAATCAGCCCCAGCATTTT. Complete variable domain (other parts from reference TRBV28 and TRBJ1-5): DVKVTQSSRYLVKRTGEKVFLECVQDMDHENMFWYRQDPGLGLRLIYFSYDVKMKEKGDIPEGYSVSREKKERFSLILESASTNQTSMYLCASSRQGAGNQPQHFGDGTRLSIL.

The chain couples TRBV19 to TRBJ2-7; 7 bases agree with TRBD1. The germline gives CDR1 LNHDA, CDR2 SQIVND (reference sequence). J was trimmed by 7 bases and V by 3 bases; bases with no gene match: 3. The CDR3 runs to 12 residues. The CDR3 region has the DNA TGTGCCAGTAGTATGACAGGGTTTGAGCAGTACTTC. Protein: CASSMTGFEQYF.

This chain joins TRBV5-6 and TRBJ1-3, with D uncertain. V lost 0 bases and J 0 bases, leaving 7 bases between the germline ends. The CDR3 covers 15 residues. From germline, CDR1 is SGHDT and CDR2 YYEEEE. Here the CDR3 DNA reads TGTGCCAGCAGCTTGGGGATTTACTCTGGAAACACCATATATTTT. Its translation is CASSLGIYSGNTIYF.

The V gene is TRBV4-2, the J gene TRBJ2-1; TRBD2 agrees at 7 bases. The CDR3 is 14 amino acids. CDR1 and CDR2 from the germline V gene are LGHNA and YNFKEQ. V lost 4 bases to trimming and J lost 7 bases; unmatched junction nucleotides: 7. The CDR3 spells CASSPLRESNEQFF. The DNA for the CDR3 is TGTGCCAGCAGCCCCCTGCGGGAGTCAAATGAGCAGTTCTTC.

V and J are TRBV15 and TRBJ1-3, with TRBD1 matching over 7 bases. Germline trimming cut 0 bases from V and 0 bases from J; bases unmatched to any gene: 2. The CDR3 extends over 16 amino acids. Germline V lookup: CDR1 LNHNV, CDR2 YYDKDF (reference sequence). The CDR3 is CATSRDWDSSGNTIYF. The CDR3 coding sequence is TGTGCCACCAGCAGAGACTGGGACAGCTCTGGAAACACCATATATTTT.

The chain uses TRBV9 and TRBJ2-6, with D hard to call. Germline CDR1 reads SGDLS; CDR2 reads YYNGEE. V lost 0 bases and J lost 3, with 10 bases in between. CDR3 size: 16 residues. For the CDR3, the DNA is TGTGCCAGCAGCGTAGCCGGGTTGAGTGGGGCCAACGTCCTGACTTTC. The encoded protein is CASSVAGLSGANVLTF.

This clone occurred once. V usage is TRBV30 and J usage is TRBJ2-7, with 8 bases matching TRBD1. With V trimmed by 8 bases and J by 2 bases, 8 bases remained unmatched. Germline V gene data show CDR1 as GTSNPN and CDR2 as SVGIG (reference sequence). The CDR3 is made up of 13 amino acids. The CDR3 protein is CAQAGGATYEQYF. The CDR3 nucleotides read TGTGCCCAGGCAGGGGGCGCAACCTACGAGCAGTACTTC.

The chain employs TRBV13 and TRBJ2-3; 12 bases align to TRBD2. Trimming at V came to 4 bases and at J to 2 bases, leaving 7 bases not matched to a gene. There are 17 residues in the CDR3. Germline assignment: CDR1 PRHDT and CDR2 FYEKMQ (reference sequence). Here the CDR3 reads CASSSSGLAGLTDTQYF. The CDR3 DNA follows: TGTGCCAGCAGCTCCTCCGGACTAGCGGGGCTCACAGATACGCAGTATTTT.

CDR3 sequence (DNA): TGTGCCAGTAGTACAACGGGACTAGCGGGAGCCAACACAGATACGCAGTATTTT. It yields the protein CASSTTGLAGANTDTQYF. This chain links TRBV19 with TRBJ2-3, with 14 bases lining up with TRBD2. Germline CDR1 LNHDA, CDR2 SQIVND (reference sequence). The CDR3 runs 18 residues. V shed 4 bases, J shed 2 bases, and the junction held 8 bases outside the gene matches.

This clone was detected a few times. The rearrangement joins TRBV9 to TRBJ2-7; TRBD2 is a possible D gene (5 bases). CDR3 length: 14 amino acids. V lost 2 bases and J lost 5, with 14 bases in between. CDR1 is SGDLS, CDR2 YYNGEE, per germline. The CDR3 reads CASSVTERTHEQYF. Here the CDR3 DNA reads TGTGCCAGCAGCGTGACGGAGCGGACCCACGAGCAGTACTTC.